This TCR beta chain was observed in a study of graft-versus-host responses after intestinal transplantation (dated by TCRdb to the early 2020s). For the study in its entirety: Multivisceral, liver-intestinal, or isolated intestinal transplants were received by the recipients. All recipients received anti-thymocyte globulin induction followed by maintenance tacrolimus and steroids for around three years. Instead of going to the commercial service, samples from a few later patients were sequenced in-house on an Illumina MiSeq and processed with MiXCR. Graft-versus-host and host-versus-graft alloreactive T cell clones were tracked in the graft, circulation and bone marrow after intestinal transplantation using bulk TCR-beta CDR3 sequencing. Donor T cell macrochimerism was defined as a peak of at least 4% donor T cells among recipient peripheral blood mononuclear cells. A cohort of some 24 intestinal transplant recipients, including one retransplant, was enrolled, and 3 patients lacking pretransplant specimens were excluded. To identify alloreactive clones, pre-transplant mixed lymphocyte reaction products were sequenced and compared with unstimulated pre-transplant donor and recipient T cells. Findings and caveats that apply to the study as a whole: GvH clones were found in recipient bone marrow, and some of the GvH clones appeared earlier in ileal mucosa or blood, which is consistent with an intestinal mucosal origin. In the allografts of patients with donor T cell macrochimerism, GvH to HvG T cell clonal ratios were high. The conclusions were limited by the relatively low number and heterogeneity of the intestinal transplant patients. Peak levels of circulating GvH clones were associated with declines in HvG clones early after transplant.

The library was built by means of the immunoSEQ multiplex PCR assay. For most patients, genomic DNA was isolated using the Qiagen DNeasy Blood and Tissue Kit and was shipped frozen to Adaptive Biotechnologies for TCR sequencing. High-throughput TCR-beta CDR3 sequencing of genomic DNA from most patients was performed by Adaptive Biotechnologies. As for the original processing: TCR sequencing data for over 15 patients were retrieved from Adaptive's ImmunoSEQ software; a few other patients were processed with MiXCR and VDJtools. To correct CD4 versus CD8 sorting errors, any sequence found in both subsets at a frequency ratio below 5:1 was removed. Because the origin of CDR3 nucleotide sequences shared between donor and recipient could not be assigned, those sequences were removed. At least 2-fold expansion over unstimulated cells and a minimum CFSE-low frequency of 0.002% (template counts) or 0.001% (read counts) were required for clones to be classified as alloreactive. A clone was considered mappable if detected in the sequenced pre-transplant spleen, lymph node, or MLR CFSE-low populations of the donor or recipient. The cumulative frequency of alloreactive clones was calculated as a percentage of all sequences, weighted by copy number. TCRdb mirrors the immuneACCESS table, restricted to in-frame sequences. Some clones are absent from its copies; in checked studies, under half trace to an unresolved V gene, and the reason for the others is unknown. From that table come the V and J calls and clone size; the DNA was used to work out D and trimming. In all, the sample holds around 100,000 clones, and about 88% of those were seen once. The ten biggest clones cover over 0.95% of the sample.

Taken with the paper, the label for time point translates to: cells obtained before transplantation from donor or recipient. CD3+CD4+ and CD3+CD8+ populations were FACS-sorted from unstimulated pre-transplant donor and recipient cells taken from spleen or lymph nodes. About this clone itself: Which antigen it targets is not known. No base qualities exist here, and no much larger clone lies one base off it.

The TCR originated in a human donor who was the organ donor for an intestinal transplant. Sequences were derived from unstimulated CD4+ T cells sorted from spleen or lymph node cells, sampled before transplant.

The CDR3 region: CASSLAGGVTGELFF. The DNA sequence follows: TGTGCCAGCAGCCTAGCGGGGGGAGTCACCGGGGAGCTGTTTTTT. Here the chain combines TRBV4-2 and TRBJ2-2, with 10 central nucleotides matching TRBD2. Including the terminal cysteine and phenylalanine, the CDR3 comprises 15 residues. Only the CDR3 portion is preserved as DNA: 45 bases, with reading frame beginning at the first base. From a lookup of the germline V gene, CDR1 and CDR2 are LGHNA and YNFKEQ. V lost 4 bases and J lost 4 bases, and the count of bases not matched to a germline gene is 3.